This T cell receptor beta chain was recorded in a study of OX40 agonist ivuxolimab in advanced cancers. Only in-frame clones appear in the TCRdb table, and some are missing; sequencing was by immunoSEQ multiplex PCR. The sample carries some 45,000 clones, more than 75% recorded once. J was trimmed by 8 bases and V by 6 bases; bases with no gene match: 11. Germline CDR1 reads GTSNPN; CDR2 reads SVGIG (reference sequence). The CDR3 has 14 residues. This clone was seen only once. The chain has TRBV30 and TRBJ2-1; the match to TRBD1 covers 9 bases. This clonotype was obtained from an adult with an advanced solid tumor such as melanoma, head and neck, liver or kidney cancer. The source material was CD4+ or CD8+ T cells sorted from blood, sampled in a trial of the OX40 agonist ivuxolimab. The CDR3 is CACRRDRAVDEQFF. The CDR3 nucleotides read TGTGCCTGCCGTCGGGACAGGGCAGTCGATGAGCAGTTCTTC.